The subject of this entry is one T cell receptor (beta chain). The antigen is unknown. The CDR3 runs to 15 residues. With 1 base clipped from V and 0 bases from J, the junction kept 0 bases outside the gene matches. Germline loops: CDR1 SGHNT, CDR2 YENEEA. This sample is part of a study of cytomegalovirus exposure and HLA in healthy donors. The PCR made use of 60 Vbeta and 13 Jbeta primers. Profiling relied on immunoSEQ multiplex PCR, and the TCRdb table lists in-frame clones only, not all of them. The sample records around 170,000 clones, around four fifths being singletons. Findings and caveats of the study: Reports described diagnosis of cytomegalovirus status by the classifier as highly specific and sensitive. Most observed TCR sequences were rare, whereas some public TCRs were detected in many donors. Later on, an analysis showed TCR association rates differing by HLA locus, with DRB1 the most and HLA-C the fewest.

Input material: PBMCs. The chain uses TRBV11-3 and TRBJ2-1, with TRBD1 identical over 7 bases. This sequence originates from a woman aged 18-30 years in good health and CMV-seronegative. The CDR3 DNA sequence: TGTGCCAGCAGCTTAGGGACAGGCTCCTACAATGAGCAGTTCTTC. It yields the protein CASSLGTGSYNEQFF. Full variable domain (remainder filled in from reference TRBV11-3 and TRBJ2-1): EAGVVQSPRYKIIEKKQPVAFWCNPISGHNTLYWYLQNLGQGPELLIRYENEEAVDDSQLPKDRFSAERLKGVDSTLKIQPAELGDSAVYLCASSLGTGSYNEQFFGPGTRLTVL.